One sample yielded the 25 T cell receptor beta chains listed below, sequenced in a study of naive and memory T cell subsets. Two oligonucleotides, mixed equimolar, formed the beta constant-region primer covering TRBC1 and TRBC2. TCRdb re-called the UMI-ligation and nested PCR reads through MiXCR, storing one row per CDR3 protein. Found here are about 150,000 distinct CDR3 sequences, over 15% of them singletons; the top ten hold 0.14% to 0.15%. The sequenced material came from naive CD4+ T cells from blood. The receptors stem from a human donor in good health.

This clonotype was counted between two and nine times. The rearrangement joins TRBV5-4 to TRBJ1-1; D not certain. The CDR3 runs to 13 residues. Germline V lookup: CDR1 SGHNT, CDR2 YYREEE (reference sequence). V lost 1 base to trimming and J lost 6 bases, with 10 bases between them. The CDR3 loop is CASSLFMGAEAFF. The CDR3, as DNA: TGTGCCAGCAGCTTGTTTATGGGCGCTGAAGCTTTCTTT.

The table lists this clonotype with a count of one. The gene calls are TRBV12-3 or TRBV12-4 and TRBJ2-7; D is undetermined. Trimming cost V 3 bases and J 7 bases, with 10 bases left between them. The CDR3 length is 12 residues. CDR3 sequence (DNA): TGTGCCAGCAGTTTGCGGCGAAGTGAGCAGTACTTC. It specifies CASSLRRSEQYF.

As for this clonotype: A clone one base away is much larger, so this may be a read error. The chain recombines TRBV24-1 with TRBJ2-5, with D perhaps TRBD1 (7 bases). Germline CDR1 is KGHDR and CDR2 is SFDVKD. There are 15 residues in the CDR3. CDR3 protein: CATSDTTQGGEIQYF. For the CDR3, the DNA is TGTGCCACCAGTGATACTACTCAGGGGGGCGAGATCCAGTACTTC.

In this sample, this clonotype turned up a few times. This chain links TRBV27 with TRBJ2-1; TRBD2 matches 16 bases. V lost 2 bases and J lost 9; bases outside the gene matches: 7. CDR3 length: 17 amino acids. Germline-derived CDR1 and CDR2 are MNHEY and SMNVEV (reference sequence). The CDR3 spells CASSLLGLAGGPGEQFF. The DNA for the CDR3 is TGTGCCAGCAGTTTACTGGGACTAGCGGGAGGGCCGGGTGAGCAGTTCTTC.

This clonotype showed up just a few times. V usage is TRBV5-1 and J usage is TRBJ2-7; D remains ambiguous. Germline lookup yields CDR1 SGHRS and CDR2 YFSETQ. V lost 5 bases and J 2 bases, leaving 11 bases between the germline ends. The CDR3 covers 13 residues. The CDR3 sequence is CASSPLGAYEQYF. The CDR3 DNA is TGCGCCAGCAGTCCCCTTGGAGCCTACGAGCAGTACTTC.

The V call is TRBV20-1, the J call TRBJ2-6; D possibly corresponds to TRBD2 (7 bases). V was trimmed by 1 base and J by 0 bases, leaving 13 bases between them. The germline V gene has CDR1 DFQATT and CDR2 SNEGSKA (reference sequence). The CDR3 consists of 17 residues. The CDR3 nucleotides read TGCAGTGCTAGAGTAGGGGGGGTTAACTCTGGGGCCAACGTCCTGACTTTC. Protein sequence: CSARVGGVNSGANVLTF.

In DNA, the CDR3 is TGTGCCAGTAGTACTGGGGGGCCCCAGCATTTT. It yields the protein CASSTGGPQHF. This rearrangement joins TRBV19 to TRBJ1-5; tentatively, D is TRBD1 (5 bases). Germline CDR1 is LNHDA and CDR2 is SQIVND (reference sequence). Trimming left V 4 bases short and J 9 bases short, with 7 bases between. The CDR3 sequence is 11 residues long.

V is TRBV4-1 and J is TRBJ2-3; weak D call: TRBD2 (5 bases). The V gene's germline CDR1 is MGHRA and CDR2 YSYEKL. This CDR3 contains 15 residues. V was clipped by 1 base and J by 6 bases, with 14 bases between them. The CDR3 DNA is TGCGCCAGCAGCCAAGCGGGATTAACCATCGATACGCAGTATTTT. As protein: CASSQAGLTIDTQYF.

The chain joins TRBV29-1 to TRBJ2-4, with D unclear. In germline, CDR1 is SQVTM, CDR2 ANQGSEA. The V and J ends lost 3 bases and 3 bases respectively, with 6 bases between them. The CDR3 totals 12 residues. The CDR3 DNA follows: TGCAGCGTTGAGCAGAGCAAAAACATTCAGTACTTC. Translation gives CSVEQSKNIQYF.

The chain is built from TRBV2 and TRBJ1-5, with D possibly being TRBD1 (6 bases). The CDR3 has 16 amino acids. The V gene lost 8 bases and the J gene lost 1 base, with 18 bases spanning the gap. Looked up from germline, CDR1 is SNHLY and CDR2 is FYNNEI. The CDR3 region has the DNA TGTGCCAGCTCCGGTCCCGGGGGGCTAAGCAATCAGCCCCAGCATTTT. This gives the protein CASSGPGGLSNQPQHF.

The chain carries TRBV12-3 or TRBV12-4 and TRBJ2-1, with 12 bases aligning to TRBD2. The CDR3 has 14 residues. After removal of 6 bases from V and 4 bases from J, the junction contained 1 base not matched to a gene. Here the CDR3 reads CASRTSGGYNEQFF. CDR3 bases: TGTGCCAGCAGGACTAGCGGGGGTTACAATGAGCAGTTCTTC.

This clonotype was observed a handful of times. The chain is built from TRBV5-1 and TRBJ2-1; possibly TRBD1 or TRBD2 for D (5 bases each). V dropped 3 bases and J dropped 3 bases, with 16 bases sitting between them. CDR3 length equals 16 residues. In germline, CDR1 is SGHRS, CDR2 YFSETQ. CDR3 residues: CASSSQDFSDYNEQFF. CDR3 in DNA: TGCGCCAGCAGCTCACAGGACTTTAGCGACTACAATGAGCAGTTCTTC.

The chain has TRBV28 and TRBJ2-2; 10 bases map to TRBD1. Germline CDR1 MDHEN, CDR2 SYDVKM. CDR3 size: 17 residues. V shed 6 bases and J 5 bases; nucleotides not matched to a gene: 12. CDR3 bases: TGTGCCAGCAGCTATCCCCCAGGGACAGGGGTAACCGGGGAGCTGTTTTTT. The encoded protein is CASSYPPGTGVTGELFF.

The genes are TRBV4-2 and TRBJ2-1; TRBD1 matches 8 bases. Trimming took 4 bases from V and 5 from J; bases not matched to a gene: 7. Germline V gene lookup returns CDR1 LGHNA and CDR2 YNFKEQ. The CDR3 is 15 residues long. The CDR3 DNA reads TGTGCCAGCAGCCTAGGACAGGGAAACAACAATGAGCAGTTCTTC. This codes for CASSLGQGNNNEQFF.

The chain couples TRBV5-1 to TRBJ2-7; D gene uncertain. This CDR3 has 13 amino acids. Between the trimmed V and J ends, which lost 2 bases and 0 bases, there was a span of 6 bases. Germline values: CDR1 SGHRS, CDR2 YFSETQ. The CDR3 DNA is TGCGCCAGCAGCTTCCTTACCTCCTACGAGCAGTACTTC. It codes for CASSFLTSYEQYF.

This clonotype was seen a handful of times. The genes are TRBV5-4 and TRBJ2-7; D might be TRBD1 or TRBD2, each matching 5 bases. From germline, CDR1 is SGHNT and CDR2 YYREEE (reference sequence). The CDR3 has 13 amino acids. Trimming shortened V by 4 bases and J by 7 bases, and 15 bases separated the two germline ends. CDR3 sequence reads: CASSLPGTPEQYF. DNA for the CDR3: TGTGCCAGCAGCCTACCCGGGACGCCTGAGCAGTACTTC.

This sequence joins TRBV12-3 or TRBV12-4 and TRBJ2-1; TRBD2 aligns across 7 bases. Trimming cost V 7 bases and J 7 bases; bases outside gene matches: 10. The CDR3 runs to 14 residues. DNA of the CDR3: TGTGCCAGCACCCCTCGAGGCGGGGGAAATGAGCAGTTCTTC. Translating gives CASTPRGGGNEQFF.

The chain links TRBV5-1 to TRBJ1-2, with D possibly TRBD1 on 5 matching bases. The CDR3 is 14 residues long. Trimming pared 6 bases from V and 0 bases from J, leaving 12 bases between. The germline V gene encodes CDR1 SGHRS and CDR2 YFSETQ. The CDR3 here is CASTDTGANYGYTF. The CDR3 DNA follows: TGCGCCAGCACCGACACAGGAGCTAACTATGGCTACACCTTC.

In this sample, this clonotype turned up a few times. The J gene is TRBJ1-6, the V gene TRBV20-1; TRBD1 agrees at 7 bases. The CDR3 has 15 residues. Unmatched junction bases numbered 6, after V lost 0 bases and J lost 7 bases. Germline V gives CDR1 DFQATT, CDR2 SNEGSKA (reference sequence). The CDR3 DNA is TGCAGTGCTAGAGACCGACAGGGCGTAAATTCACCCCTCCACTTT. Its translation is CSARDRQGVNSPLHF.

The chain is built from TRBV6-5 and TRBJ2-7; no reliable D call. The CDR3 loop spans 15 amino acids. Trimming pared 4 bases from V and 0 bases from J, leaving 13 bases between. Per the germline V gene, CDR1 is MNHEY and CDR2 is SVGAGI. The CDR3 nucleotides read TGTGCCAGCAGTTCGCTTCCGAGTCCCTCCTACGAGCAGTACTTC. It yields the protein CASSSLPSPSYEQYF.

This clonotype has just a few counts. J is TRBJ2-1 and V is TRBV19, with 10 bases fitting TRBD1. With V trimmed by 2 bases and J by 0 bases, 4 bases remained unmatched. The length of the CDR3 is 17 residues. CDR1 is LNHDA, CDR2 SQIVND, per germline (reference sequence). CDR3 residues: CASSISWTGGSYNEQFF. CDR3 nucleotide sequence: TGTGCCAGTAGTATATCTTGGACAGGGGGCTCCTACAATGAGCAGTTCTTC.

This clonotype was observed a few times. The rearrangement uses TRBV30 and TRBJ1-5, with D hard to call. This CDR3 region has 13 residues. Germline assignment: CDR1 GTSNPN and CDR2 SVGIG (reference sequence). Between the trimmed V and J ends, which lost 4 bases and 5 bases, there was a span of 12 bases. The CDR3 DNA reads TGTGCCTGGACGGATGTATGGGATCAGCCCCAGCATTTT. Translating it yields CAWTDVWDQPQHF.

The chain links TRBV6-5 to TRBJ1-1; D is undetermined. From germline, CDR1 is MNHEY and CDR2 SVGAGI. The V gene lost 0 bases and the J gene lost 0 bases, with 2 bases spanning the gap. The CDR3 has 13 amino acids. The CDR3 DNA reads as TGTGCCAGCAGTTACTCTGTGAACACTGAAGCTTTCTTT. Its protein product is CASSYSVNTEAFF.

V usage is TRBV4-1 and J usage is TRBJ1-5; D may be TRBD1 (5 bases). CDR1 and CDR2 (germline): MGHRA, YSYEKL. The CDR3 loop spans 16 amino acids. Trimming left V 2 bases short and J 8 bases short, with 19 bases between. In DNA form, the CDR3 reads TGCGCCAGCAGCCAACTCGGGACGGCGGCCGGGGAGCCCCAGCATTTT. Protein sequence: CASSQLGTAAGEPQHF.

This clonotype was counted between two and nine times. The chain couples TRBV25-1 to TRBJ2-7; maybe TRBD2 (6 bases). Deletions cut 6 bases from V and 2 bases from J, with 14 bases between. This CDR3 is built from 14 residues. The germline V gene encodes CDR1 MGHDK and CDR2 SYGVNS. CDR3 coding DNA: TGTGCCAGCAGGAAGGAGGGTGACACCTACGAGCAGTACTTC. Translation gives CASRKEGDTYEQYF.